The 3 T cell receptor beta chains below were found in one sample sequenced in a study of cytomegalovirus exposure and HLA in healthy donors. Both 60 Vbeta primers and 13 Jbeta primers went into the PCR. Clones were sequenced by immunoSEQ multiplex PCR, and TCRdb holds only the in-frame ones, with some missing. The sample holds about 110,000 clones; roughly two thirds are singletons and the top ten take 2.2%. The specimen was PBMCs. The receptors were sampled from a woman in her thirties in good health and CMV-seronegative.

In its sample, this clone was seen a few times. This rearrangement joins TRBV7-3 to TRBJ1-2; 11 bases are a match to TRBD1. This CDR3 is 14 amino acids long. CDR1 is SGHTA, CDR2 FQGTGA, per germline. V was pared by 5 bases and J by 4 bases, with 3 bases of the junction left unmatched. CDR3 amino acids: CASSLGQGVYGYTF. CDR3 bases: TGTGCCAGCAGCCTGGGACAGGGGGTCTATGGCTACACCTTC.

This clone was seen once. The chain recombines TRBV7-3 with TRBJ2-7, with TRBD1 as a possible D gene (6 bases). CDR1 SGHTA and CDR2 FQGTGA come from the germline V gene. The CDR3 sequence is 15 residues long. V dropped 5 bases and J dropped 2 bases, with 16 bases sitting between them. In DNA, the CDR3 is TGTGCCAGCAGCCGAATGCCGGGACAAGCCTACGAGCAGTACTTC. The encoded protein is CASSRMPGQAYEQYF.

The chain recombines TRBV2 with TRBJ2-7; TRBD1 agrees at 10 bases. The CDR3 spans 15 residues. Trimming cost V 6 bases and J 4 bases; bases outside gene matches: 9. Germline V gene sequence: CDR1 SNHLY, CDR2 FYNNEI. The CDR3 spells CASREPGQGTYEQYF. The CDR3 region has the DNA TGTGCCAGCAGGGAACCGGGACAGGGGACGTACGAGCAGTACTTC. Based on the CDR3 plus reference TRBV2 and TRBJ2-7, the full variable domain is EPEVTQTPSHQVTQMGQEVILRCVPISNHLYFYWYRQILGQKVEFLVSFYNNEISEKSEIFDDQFSVERPDGSNFTLKIRSTKLEDSAMYFCASREPGQGTYEQYFGPGTRLTVT.